Described below is a single T cell receptor beta chain sequence and its context. The antigen remains unidentified. Germline-derived CDR1 and CDR2 are MNHEY and SMNVEV (reference sequence). This CDR3 spans 14 amino acids. Trimming removed 0 bases at V and 5 bases at J, with 10 bases between. Generated by immunoSEQ multiplex PCR, the TCRdb table keeps only in-frame clones and is missing some. The sample lists about 130,000 clones, about 80% occurring once. The study drew the donors from its approximately 120-subject validation cohort, separate from the roughly 700-subject first cohort. These data originate in a study of cytomegalovirus exposure and HLA in healthy donors. Across the study: The 90 to 150 validation repertoires used the same platform as the 666 first-cohort repertoires, a later analysis reported. General study results and limits: Cytomegalovirus association was assigned to approximately 180 TCR beta chains.

The sample comprised PBMCs. The origin of this receptor is a man younger than 45 in good health and CMV-seropositive. The rearrangement joins TRBV27 to TRBJ1-2; D unresolved. The CDR3 DNA follows: TGTGCCAGCAGTTTATCGGAGGGAGTTTATGGCTACACCTTC. Its translation is CASSLSEGVYGYTF.